A single sample gave rise to the 29 T cell receptor beta chains below, sequenced in a study of T cells in Graves' hyperthyroidism and ophthalmopathy. TCR beta CDR3 sequences were amplified from RNA transcripts. A set of HTBI primers served as the primers for a first-round RT-PCR of the TCR CDR3. TCRdb analysed the multiplex PCR reads with MiXCR anew, one entry per CDR3 protein. The sample includes 250,000 to 300,000 distinct CDR3 sequences, about 14% of them seen just once. The sample was blood. The receptors come from a woman in her 30s with Graves' hyperthyroidism that later progressed to Graves' ophthalmopathy.

This chain uses TRBV4-2 with TRBJ2-1; 7 bases fit TRBD1. CDR1 and CDR2 from the germline V gene are LGHNA and YNFKEQ. The length of the CDR3 is 16 residues. The trim removed 4 bases at V and 0 bases at J, leaving 6 bases unmatched. As DNA, the CDR3 is TGTGCCAGCAGCCTTCACGGGGACAGCTCCTACAATGAGCAGTTCTTC. It encodes CASSLHGDSSYNEQFF.

This clonotype was seen at least ten times. J is TRBJ2-5 and V is TRBV5-1, with 10 bases that match TRBD2. The CDR3 has 15 residues. The trim removed 6 bases at V and 5 bases at J, leaving 10 bases unmatched. Per germline, CDR1 SGHRS and CDR2 YFSETQ. The CDR3 DNA is TGCGCCAGCACCACGTCGGGGACTAGCGATGAGACCCAGTACTTC. Its translation: CASTTSGTSDETQYF.

This clonotype showed up many times. V usage is TRBV6-2 or TRBV6-3 and J usage is TRBJ1-1; tentatively, D is TRBD1 (5 bases). V was cut by 8 bases and J by 8 bases, with 15 bases left in between. From germline, CDR1 is MNHEY and CDR2 SVGEGT. The CDR3 loop spans 12 amino acids. The CDR3 protein is CASGWPGPEAFF. The CDR3 region has the DNA TGTGCCAGCGGCTGGCCGGGACCCGAAGCTTTCTTT.

This clonotype came up many times. J is TRBJ1-1 and V is TRBV19; 7 nucleotides line up with TRBD1. The CDR3 sequence is 14 residues long. Trimming at V came to 7 bases and at J to 1 base, leaving 6 bases not matched to a gene. From germline, CDR1 is LNHDA and CDR2 SQIVND (reference sequence). The CDR3 DNA reads as TGTGCCAGTACCCCGACAGGGACGAACACTGAAGCTTTCTTT. This sequence encodes CASTPTGTNTEAFF.

This sequence joins TRBV7-2 and TRBJ1-5; D is perhaps TRBD1 (5 bases). The CDR3 is 14 amino acids. Trimming left V 5 bases short and J 2 bases short, with 10 bases between. Germline values: CDR1 SGHTA, CDR2 FQGNSA. The CDR3: CASSIRGGNQPQHF. The CDR3 DNA follows: TGTGCCAGCAGCATAAGGGGCGGCAATCAGCCCCAGCATTTT.

V and J are TRBV19 and TRBJ1-1; TRBD1 agrees at 7 bases. Germline lookup yields CDR1 LNHDA and CDR2 SQIVND (reference sequence). This CDR3 is built from 14 residues. The V gene end was trimmed by 10 bases and the J gene end by 5 bases; junction bases not matched to a gene: 13. The DNA for the CDR3 is TGTGCCACCTCTGGGGAGGGGGCCGGGACTGAAGCTTTCTTT. Protein product: CATSGEGAGTEAFF.

Concerning this clonotype: The junction and the germline gene differ at one end; a read error may be behind it. The DNA of the CDR3 is TGTGCTAGCAGCTTAATTACGGGAGTGGGGACCGGGGAGCTGTTTTTT. Protein sequence: CASSLITGVGTGELFF. V usage is TRBV7-7 and J usage is TRBJ2-2; D is possibly TRBD2 (6 bases). CDR3 length: 16 residues. The germline V gene has CDR1 SSHAT and CDR2 FNYEAQ (reference sequence).

This clonotype was counted many times. The genes are TRBV6-1 and TRBJ1-1; D is uncertain. The V end was cut by 2 bases, the J end by 9 bases, with 19 bases between. The germline gives CDR1 MNHNS, CDR2 SASEGT. The CDR3 runs 15 residues. The CDR3 nucleotides read TGTGCCAGCAGTGAATGGGGAGGAGGGTCCGAAAAAGCTTTCTTT. Encoded protein: CASSEWGGGSEKAFF.

In its sample, this clonotype was seen many times. The rearrangement links TRBV7-8 to TRBJ2-1; TRBD1 might be the D (6 bases). Deletions cut 5 bases from V and 9 bases from J, with 14 bases between. This CDR3 region has 13 residues. Germline V lookup: CDR1 SGHVS, CDR2 FQNEAQ. The CDR3 loop reads CASSPQGFGEQFF. The CDR3 DNA sequence: TGTGCCAGCAGCCCGCAGGGGTTCGGTGAGCAGTTCTTC. The full variable domain, rest sourced from reference TRBV7-8 and TRBJ2-1, is GAGVSQSPRYKVAKRGQDVALRCDPISGHVSLFWYQQALGQGPEFLTYFQNEAQLDKSGLPSDRFFAERPEGSVSTLKIQRTQQEDSAVYLCASSPQGFGEQFFGPGTRLTVL.

The chain has TRBV20-1 and TRBJ1-5, with 12 bases aligning to TRBD1. The CDR3 has 15 residues. Trimming removed 5 bases from V and 9 bases from J; junction bases left unmatched: 11. CDR1 DFQATT and CDR2 SNEGSKA come from the germline V gene (reference sequence). The DNA of the CDR3 is TGCAGTGCTGCTGGGGGACAGGGGGCAATCCGGCCCCAGCATTTT. As protein: CSAAGGQGAIRPQHF.

J is TRBJ2-3 and V is TRBV11-2, with 15 positions matching TRBD2. The CDR3 consists of 16 residues. The J segment lost 7 bases and the V segment lost 4 bases, leaving 6 bases of the junction unmatched. Germline CDR1 is SGHAT and CDR2 is FQNNGV. Here the CDR3 reads CASSSRTSGRANTQYF. CDR3 sequence (DNA): TGTGCCAGCAGCTCTCGGACTAGCGGGAGGGCAAATACGCAGTATTTT.

This clonotype was seen more than once but under ten times. The gene calls are TRBV6-1 and TRBJ2-3; 8 bases fit TRBD2. The CDR3 extends over 18 amino acids. The V segment lost 7 bases and the J segment 2 bases; nucleotides outside the gene matches: 17. From germline, CDR1 is MNHNS and CDR2 SASEGT. The CDR3 loop is CASTLTPSVREATDTQYF. As DNA, the CDR3 is TGTGCCAGCACCCTTACCCCCTCGGTGCGGGAGGCCACAGATACGCAGTATTTT.

CDR3 amino acids: CATSDPSRGNQPQHF. The CDR3 nucleotides are TGTGCCACCAGTGATCCCTCAAGGGGCAATCAGCCCCAGCATTTT. The gene calls are TRBV24-1 and TRBJ1-5; D unresolved. The CDR3 contains 15 residues. Germline V gene sequence: CDR1 KGHDR, CDR2 SFDVKD. V was clipped by 3 bases and J by 2 bases, with 10 bases between them.

This clonotype was seen a few times. The chain recombines TRBV19 with TRBJ2-7; weak D call: TRBD1 (6 bases). Germline V lookup: CDR1 LNHDA, CDR2 SQIVND (reference sequence). CDR3 length: 13 amino acids. Trimming pared 5 bases from V and 3 bases from J, leaving 11 bases between. The CDR3 nucleotides are TGTGCCAGTAGTGATAGGGGGTTCTACGAGCAGTACTTC. It translates to CASSDRGFYEQYF.

This clonotype was seen at least ten times. The chain employs TRBV5-1 and TRBJ2-1; 11 bases line up with TRBD2. CDR1 and CDR2 from the germline V gene are SGHRS and YFSETQ. The CDR3 is 17 residues long. Germline trimming cut 4 bases from V and 4 bases from J; bases unmatched to any gene: 10. For the CDR3, the DNA is TGCGCCAGCAGCCGGGGAAATAGCGGGAGGGCTTACAATGAGCAGTTCTTC. As protein: CASSRGNSGRAYNEQFF.

As for this clonotype: A much larger clonotype is one base distant, so this may be a read error. The CDR3: CASIDRGNSEAFF. For the CDR3, the DNA is TGTGCCAGCATCGACAGGGGGAACTCTGAAGCTTTCTTT. This chain connects TRBV16 to TRBJ1-1; 9 bases align to TRBD1. The CDR3 is made up of 13 amino acids. Germline CDR1 KGHSY, CDR2 FQNENV.

This clonotype was seen repeatedly, ten times or more. The chain uses TRBV11-2 and TRBJ2-7, with 11 bases fitting TRBD2. V shed 8 bases, J shed 1 base, and the junction held 4 bases outside the gene matches. Germline V gene sequence: CDR1 SGHAT, CDR2 FQNNGV. The CDR3 covers 14 residues. CDR3 sequence reads: CASGGLAASYEQYF. The CDR3 region has the DNA TGTGCCAGCGGGGGACTAGCGGCTTCCTACGAGCAGTACTTC.

In this sample, this clonotype turned up a few times. The J gene is TRBJ1-3, the V gene TRBV14; D ambiguous. The germline V gene has CDR1 SGHDN and CDR2 FVKESK. This CDR3 has 15 residues. V was cut by 4 bases and J by 0 bases, with 10 bases left in between. The CDR3 sequence: CASSPGIRSGNTIYF. The DNA of the CDR3 is TGTGCCAGCAGCCCGGGGATCCGCTCTGGAAACACCATATATTTT.

This clonotype was found many times. The V and J genes are TRBV28 and TRBJ2-7, with TRBD1 as a possible D gene (6 bases). V was trimmed by 7 bases and J by 3 bases, leaving 16 bases between them. The CDR3 length is 14 residues. Looked up from germline, CDR1 is MDHEN and CDR2 is SYDVKM. Here the CDR3 DNA reads TGTGCCAGCACCCCTCGACAGGCGCACTACGAGCAGTACTTC. As protein: CASTPRQAHYEQYF.

The sample holds many counts of this clonotype. The J gene is TRBJ2-1, the V gene TRBV27; 7 nucleotides agree with TRBD2. The trim removed 3 bases at V and 7 bases at J, leaving 9 bases unmatched. CDR1 is MNHEY and CDR2 is SMNVEV in the germline V gene (reference sequence). CDR3 length: 15 amino acids. The CDR3 here is CASSLGRGGWNEQFF. CDR3 nucleotide sequence: TGTGCCAGCAGTTTGGGTCGGGGAGGGTGGAATGAGCAGTTCTTC.

The table lists this clonotype with many counts. The chain uses TRBV20-1 and TRBJ2-7; 9 nucleotides match TRBD2. Trimming removed 6 bases from V and 4 bases from J; junction bases left unmatched: 13. This CDR3 has 15 residues. Germline lookup yields CDR1 DFQATT and CDR2 SNEGSKA (reference sequence). The CDR3, as DNA: TGCAGTGCCCGAGCCCAGGCGGGAGGGCCTTACGAGCAGTACTTC. This encodes CSARAQAGGPYEQYF.

This clonotype has ten or more counts. The V call is TRBV28, the J call TRBJ2-7; 7 bases map to TRBD1. Germline CDR1 is MDHEN and CDR2 is SYDVKM. After removal of 7 bases from V and 2 bases from J, the junction contained 11 bases not matched to a gene. The CDR3 is 15 amino acids. CDR3 nucleotides: TGTGCCAGCACCACACCCCAGGACAGGACCTACGAGCAGTACTTC. Protein sequence: CASTTPQDRTYEQYF.

Ten or more counts support this clonotype. V is TRBV3-1 and J is TRBJ1-2, with D perhaps TRBD1 (5 bases). The germline V gene encodes CDR1 LGHDT and CDR2 YNNKEL (reference sequence). V lost 0 bases and J lost 4, with 15 bases in between. This CDR3 is 16 amino acids long. The CDR3 protein is CASSQDRDGTFYGYTF. Written as DNA, the CDR3 is TGTGCCAGCAGCCAAGATCGGGACGGAACCTTCTATGGCTACACCTTC.

This clonotype came up once. One base away lies a much larger clone, so this may be a sequencing read error. CDR3 DNA sequence: TGTGTCAGCAGCCGACAGGGCATAGGCGAGCAGTACTTC. This encodes CVSSRQGIGEQYF. The rearrangement joins TRBV5-6 to TRBJ2-7, with 7 bases that match TRBD1. The CDR3 has 13 residues. Germline V lookup: CDR1 SGHDT, CDR2 YYEEEE.

This clonotype was recorded at least ten times. This rearrangement joins TRBV6-5 to TRBJ1-2; no clear D gene. V lost 0 bases to trimming and J lost 0 bases, with 2 bases between them. This CDR3 is built from 13 residues. Germline CDR1 and CDR2: MNHEY and SVGAGI. The DNA of the CDR3 is TGTGCCAGCAGTTACTCAGCTAACTATGGCTACACCTTC. This gives the protein CASSYSANYGYTF.

This clonotype was seen a handful of times. The J gene is TRBJ2-3, the V gene TRBV20-1; a possible D gene is TRBD2 (6 bases). V lost 5 bases, J lost 0 bases, and 24 bases lay in between. CDR1 and CDR2 (germline): DFQATT, SNEGSKA (reference sequence). This CDR3 has 18 residues. In DNA form, the CDR3 reads TGCAGTGCTGGAGTAGGTGAGCGGGCCCTACCTAGCACAGATACGCAGTATTTT. Encoded protein: CSAGVGERALPSTDTQYF.

The chain is built from TRBV19 and TRBJ2-7; D is undetermined. V lost 7 bases and J 5 bases, leaving 15 bases between the germline ends. There are 13 residues in the CDR3. Per germline, CDR1 LNHDA and CDR2 SQIVND (reference sequence). The CDR3 loop reads CASTLGDSDEQYF. The CDR3 DNA sequence: TGTGCCAGTACTCTAGGCGATTCCGACGAGCAGTACTTC.

At least ten counts were recorded for this clonotype. The genes are TRBV20-1 and TRBJ2-7; 11 nucleotides align to TRBD2. This CDR3 has 14 amino acids. V shed 5 bases and J 0 bases; nucleotides not matched to a gene: 3. Germline V CDR1 and CDR2: DFQATT, SNEGSKA (reference sequence). Here the CDR3 reads CSARTSGSSYEQYF. The CDR3 nucleotides read TGCAGTGCTCGAACTAGCGGGAGCTCCTACGAGCAGTACTTC.

This clonotype was observed many times. V and J are TRBV5-1 and TRBJ2-1, with 9 positions matching TRBD1. The CDR3 length is 17 residues. Germline V lookup: CDR1 SGHRS, CDR2 YFSETQ. J was trimmed by 8 bases and V by 3 bases; bases with no gene match: 15. The CDR3 DNA is TGCGCCAGCAGCTCAACCCAAACCGGGACAGGGTACCATGAGCAGTTCTTC. It encodes CASSSTQTGTGYHEQFF.